The 32 T cell receptor beta chains in this list originate from one sample, sequenced in a study of shared clonotypes between healthy human individuals. Generated by immunoSEQ multiplex PCR, the TCRdb table keeps only in-frame clones and is missing some. The data hold around 1.6 million clones, with 95% to 99% observed a single time. The sequencing sample was made of naive CD4+ T cells sorted from blood. The subset here: CD45RA+ positively selected. All receptors derive from a young man in good health.

This clone was detected only once. The genes are TRBV10-3 and TRBJ1-1; D is unclear. V was pared by 8 bases and J by 4 bases, with 14 bases between. The germline V gene encodes CDR1 ENHRY and CDR2 SYGVKD. This CDR3 has 13 amino acids. CDR3 nucleotide sequence: TGTGCCATCTGTCAAAATCCAGGCACTGAAGCTTTCTTT. This gives the protein CAICQNPGTEAFF.

This clone was detected only once. J is TRBJ2-7 and V is TRBV10-3; no firm D call. CDR3 length: 14 residues. Looked up from germline, CDR1 is ENHRY and CDR2 is SYGVKD. Between the trimmed V and J ends, which lost 2 bases and 1 base, there was a span of 9 bases. CDR3 in amino acids: CAISELYLSYEQYF. In DNA, the CDR3 is TGTGCCATCAGTGAGCTCTATTTATCCTACGAGCAGTACTTC.

The V and J genes are TRBV15 and TRBJ2-2, with 8 bases that match TRBD1. Germline assignment: CDR1 LNHNV and CDR2 YYDKDF (reference sequence). The length of the CDR3 is 18 residues. The junction had 6 bases not matched to a gene; V was cut back by 0 bases and J by 0 bases. This CDR3 reads CATSRDGDRRSNTGELFF. Written as DNA, the CDR3 is TGTGCCACCAGCAGAGATGGGGACAGGAGATCGAACACCGGGGAGCTGTTTTTT.

The rearrangement joins TRBV5-4 to TRBJ2-1; TRBD2 matches 10 bases. The V and J ends lost 5 bases and 7 bases, in that order; junction bases with no gene match: 9. CDR3 size: 15 residues. CDR1 and CDR2 from the germline V gene are SGHNT and YYREEE (reference sequence). The chain's CDR3 is CASSYGLAAANEQFF. The CDR3 nucleotides read TGTGCCAGCAGTTATGGACTAGCGGCCGCTAATGAGCAGTTCTTC.

The chain combines TRBV7-3 with TRBJ2-1; TRBD1 is a possible D gene (6 bases). The length of the CDR3 is 19 residues. Germline CDR1 is SGHTA and CDR2 is FQGTGA. V shed 1 base and J shed 3 bases, with 22 bases lying between them. The CDR3: CASSLIPLLSPGVYNEQFF. DNA for the CDR3: TGTGCCAGCAGCTTAATCCCCCTCTTGAGTCCAGGGGTCTACAATGAGCAGTTCTTC.

Of note for this clone: Its ends do not fully match the called genes, so a read error is possible. The rearrangement uses TRBV7-3 and TRBJ2-7; 8 bases agree with TRBD1. CDR1 and CDR2 (germline): SGHTA, FQGTGA. The CDR3 runs 15 residues. The DNA of the CDR3 is TGTGCCAGCAGCGGTACCGGGACAGGCCTATCCCGTCTGGACTTC. Protein product: CASSGTGTGLSRLDF.

This chain connects TRBV5-1 to TRBJ2-7; 7 bases align to TRBD2. This CDR3 spans 14 amino acids. With V trimmed by 4 bases and J by 5 bases, 9 bases remained unmatched. Germline CDR1 reads SGHRS; CDR2 reads YFSETQ. The CDR3 sequence is CASSLGLVQDEQYF. As DNA, the CDR3 is TGCGCCAGCAGCCTTGGACTAGTTCAGGACGAGCAGTACTTC.

The chain uses TRBV4-3 and TRBJ2-3; TRBD2 might be the D (6 bases). V lost 0 bases to trimming and J lost 3 bases, with 13 bases between them. This CDR3 is built from 16 residues. Germline V gives CDR1 LGHNA, CDR2 YSLEER. The CDR3 DNA reads TGCGCCAGCAGCCAAGATTGGGGGGAGCGGACAGATACGCAGTATTTT. This codes for CASSQDWGERTDTQYF.

Worth noting for this clone: At the DNA level, this CDR3 is encoded by other sequences in the same sample as well. The chain recombines TRBV18 with TRBJ1-4; tentative D call: TRBD1 (6 bases). Trimming shortened V by 2 bases and J by 6 bases, and 10 bases separated the two germline ends. CDR1 is KGHSH, CDR2 LQKENI, per germline. This CDR3 contains 14 residues. This CDR3 reads CASSPTGSDEKLFF. The DNA for the CDR3 is TGTGCCAGCTCACCAACAGGGTCGGATGAAAAACTGTTTTTT.

The chain uses TRBV15 and TRBJ2-2; D call uncertain. The length of the CDR3 is 14 residues. V gave up 11 bases and J gave up 6 bases, with 19 bases separating them. Germline CDR1 reads LNHNV; CDR2 reads YYDKDF (reference sequence). In nucleotides, the CDR3 is TGTGCCTCCCAACATGGAATCACACCCGGGGAGCTGTTTTTT. It translates to CASQHGITPGELFF.

The V gene is TRBV10-1, the J gene TRBJ2-1; 8 nucleotides match TRBD2. The V gene's germline CDR1 is WNHNN and CDR2 SYGVQD (reference sequence). There are 15 residues in the CDR3. J was trimmed by 6 bases and V by 8 bases; bases with no gene match: 12. CDR3 region: CASSVSGSQVNEQFF. The CDR3, as DNA: TGCGCCAGCTCGGTGAGCGGGAGCCAGGTCAATGAGCAGTTCTTC.

This chain connects TRBV7-7 to TRBJ2-1; TRBD1 agrees at 8 bases. The trim removed 1 base at V and 8 bases at J, leaving 1 base unmatched. Germline V lookup: CDR1 SSHAT, CDR2 FNYEAQ (reference sequence). The CDR3 is 13 residues long. The DNA for the CDR3 is TGTGCCAGCAGCTTAGAGACAGGGGATGAGCAGTTCTTC. Protein product: CASSLETGDEQFF. The full variable domain, completed using reference TRBV7-7 and TRBJ2-1, is GAGVSQSPRYKVTKRGQDVTLRCDPISSHATLYWYQQALGQGPEFLTYFNYEAQPDKSGLPSDRFSAERPEGSISTLTIQRTEQRDSAMYRCASSLETGDEQFFGPGTRLTVL.

The chain carries TRBV9 and TRBJ2-1; TRBD2 aligns across 10 bases. The CDR3 totals 17 residues. J was trimmed by 5 bases and V by 0 bases; bases with no gene match: 8. Germline V gene lookup returns CDR1 SGDLS and CDR2 YYNGEE. Here the CDR3 reads CASSVGLAGVGDNEQFF. The CDR3 DNA sequence: TGTGCCAGCAGCGTAGGGCTAGCGGGAGTAGGTGACAATGAGCAGTTCTTC.

The V call is TRBV5-4, the J call TRBJ2-7; a weak D match, TRBD2 (6 bases). From germline, CDR1 is SGHNT and CDR2 YYREEE (reference sequence). There are 15 residues in the CDR3. V was trimmed by 6 bases and J by 1 base, leaving 17 bases between them. CDR3 region: CASTQGPSESYEQYF. In nucleotides, the CDR3 is TGTGCCAGCACCCAAGGCCCTAGCGAGTCCTACGAGCAGTACTTC. The complete variable domain, with remaining parts taken from reference TRBV5-4 and TRBJ2-7, reads ETGVTQSPTHLIKTRGQQVTLRCSSQSGHNTVSWYQQALGQGPQFIFQYYREEENGRGNFPPRFSGLQFPNYSSELNVNALELDDSALYLCASTQGPSESYEQYFGPGTRLTVT.

V and J are TRBV7-2 and TRBJ2-1, with D tentatively TRBD1 or TRBD2 (5 bases each). V was pared by 3 bases and J by 0 bases, with 9 bases between. This CDR3 has 15 residues. The germline V gene encodes CDR1 SGHTA and CDR2 FQGNSA. In DNA form, the CDR3 reads TGTGCCAGCAGCTTCCGGGACCGCTCCTACAATGAGCAGTTCTTC. Protein: CASSFRDRSYNEQFF.

This sequence joins TRBV10-3 and TRBJ2-7; D may be TRBD1 (6 bases). The CDR3 extends over 13 amino acids. V was trimmed by 3 bases and J by 0 bases, leaving 6 bases between them. CDR1 is ENHRY and CDR2 is SYGVKD in the germline V gene. CDR3 amino acids: CAISEQGSYEQYF. The CDR3 DNA reads as TGTGCCATCAGTGAACAGGGCTCCTACGAGCAGTACTTC.

The chain carries TRBV7-9 and TRBJ2-5; tentative D call: TRBD1 (6 bases). Per germline, CDR1 SEHNR and CDR2 FQNEAQ (reference sequence). V was clipped by 3 bases and J by 5 bases, with 10 bases between them. The CDR3 runs to 13 residues. Here the CDR3 DNA reads TGTGCCAGCAGCTTTAGGGGGTCCGAGACCCAGTACTTC. As protein: CASSFRGSETQYF.

The rearrangement uses TRBV7-8 and TRBJ2-7, with 7 nucleotides matching TRBD2. With V trimmed by 1 base and J by 2 bases, 5 bases remained unmatched. The CDR3 length is 15 residues. CDR1 SGHVS and CDR2 FQNEAQ come from the germline V gene. CDR3 sequence (DNA): TGTGCCAGCAGCTTAGGGCGGGAGAGCGCCTACGAGCAGTACTTC. Its translation: CASSLGRESAYEQYF.

This chain connects TRBV7-9 to TRBJ1-1; 10 bases line up with TRBD1. Trimming cost V 6 bases and J 1 base; bases outside gene matches: 17. This CDR3 has 19 amino acids. CDR1 is SEHNR and CDR2 is FQNEAQ in the germline V gene (reference sequence). This chain's CDR3 is CASSQGDRGAAWPNTEAFF. The CDR3 nucleotides are TGTGCCAGCAGTCAGGGGGACAGGGGCGCTGCCTGGCCGAACACTGAAGCTTTCTTT. The full variable domain, completed using reference TRBV7-9 and TRBJ1-1, is DTGVSQNPRHKITKRGQNVTFRCDPISEHNRLYWYRQTLGQGPEFLTYFQNEAQLEKSRLLSDRFSAERPKGSFSTLEIQRTEQGDSAMYLCASSQGDRGAAWPNTEAFFGQGTRLTVV.

The chain joins TRBV7-9 to TRBJ2-1, with unresolved D. The V end was cut by 3 bases, the J end by 11 bases, with 11 bases between. Germline V CDR1 and CDR2: SEHNR, FQNEAQ (reference sequence). The CDR3 sequence is 12 residues long. The CDR3 protein is CASSFLDGKQFF. The CDR3 coding sequence is TGTGCCAGCAGCTTCCTCGATGGGAAGCAGTTCTTC.

The V gene is TRBV18, the J gene TRBJ2-2, with 10 nucleotides matching TRBD2. Trimming took 3 bases from V and 3 from J; bases not matched to a gene: 10. Germline assignment: CDR1 KGHSH and CDR2 LQKENI. CDR3 length: 18 residues. The CDR3 protein is CASSPPSGRGGDTGELFF. The CDR3 DNA follows: TGTGCCAGCTCACCCCCTAGCGGGAGAGGAGGGGACACCGGGGAGCTGTTTTTT.

The chain joins TRBV2 to TRBJ2-7, with TRBD1 matching 7 bases. The junction had 6 bases not matched to a gene; V was cut back by 4 bases and J by 3 bases. CDR3 length equals 14 residues. Germline V gives CDR1 SNHLY, CDR2 FYNNEI. CDR3 sequence: CASSGATGNYEQYF. The CDR3 region has the DNA TGTGCCAGCAGTGGGGCGACAGGGAACTACGAGCAGTACTTC.

The chain joins TRBV6-1 to TRBJ1-5, with a tentative D call TRBD1 (6 bases). This CDR3 comprises 14 residues. Trimming took 8 bases from V and 0 from J, leaving 11 bases between them. Germline CDR1 and CDR2: MNHNS and SASEGT. Here the CDR3 reads CASLGAYSNQPQHF. For the CDR3, the DNA is TGTGCCAGCTTGGGGGCGTATAGCAATCAGCCCCAGCATTTT.

Concerning this clone itself: This specimen includes other DNA sequences encoding the same CDR3. V usage is TRBV5-1 and J usage is TRBJ2-5, with 11 bases lining up with TRBD2. CDR1 is SGHRS and CDR2 is YFSETQ in the germline V gene. This CDR3 is 16 amino acids long. V gave up 0 bases and J gave up 0 bases; unmatched junction bases: 1. The CDR3 nucleotides are TGCGCCAGCAGCTTGGTGGGACTAGCGGACCAAGAGACCCAGTACTTC. Residues: CASSLVGLADQETQYF.

The genes are TRBV5-4 and TRBJ1-4; D gene ambiguous. V lost 4 bases, J lost 8 bases, and 12 bases lay in between. Germline V gives CDR1 SGHNT, CDR2 YYREEE (reference sequence). The CDR3 spans 13 residues. In DNA, the CDR3 is TGTGCCAGCAGCCCCGCGGCGGGGGAAAAACTGTTTTTT. Amino acids: CASSPAAGEKLFF.

The chain couples TRBV27 to TRBJ2-7; 16 positions match TRBD2. With V trimmed by 5 bases and J by 4 bases, 11 bases remained unmatched. This CDR3 is built from 18 residues. The germline V gene encodes CDR1 MNHEY and CDR2 SMNVEV (reference sequence). The CDR3 sequence is CASSPYPGTSGRAYEQYF. The CDR3 DNA reads TGTGCCAGCAGTCCCTACCCCGGGACTAGCGGGAGGGCGTACGAGCAGTACTTC.

This clone came up a few times. The genes are TRBV5-4 and TRBJ2-2; D not resolved. The V end lost 3 bases, the J end lost 8 bases, and 8 bases lay between the germline ends. The CDR3 length is 12 residues. Germline CDR1 SGHNT, CDR2 YYREEE (reference sequence). CDR3 sequence (DNA): TGTGCCAGCAGCTCCCTCCTGGGGGAGCTGTTTTTT. This gives the protein CASSSLLGELFF.

This clone is a singleton in its sample. The chain has TRBV4-3 and TRBJ2-7, with 7 bases identical to TRBD2. This CDR3 contains 15 residues. The germline gives CDR1 LGHNA, CDR2 YSLEER. The V segment lost 4 bases and the J segment 3 bases; nucleotides outside the gene matches: 9. CDR3 coding DNA: TGCGCCAGCAGCCCAAGCGTTGCGGGAGTCTACGAGCAGTACTTC. It specifies CASSPSVAGVYEQYF.

The chain has TRBV30 and TRBJ2-3; the D gene is possibly TRBD2 (7 bases). This CDR3 spans 12 amino acids. V was pared by 5 bases and J by 6 bases, with 12 bases between. From germline, CDR1 is GTSNPN and CDR2 SVGIG (reference sequence). The CDR3 nucleotides are TGTGCCTGGCTCAGGGGAGGGGATACGCAGTATTTT. This encodes CAWLRGGDTQYF.

This chain connects TRBV7-2 to TRBJ2-1, with D tentatively TRBD1 or TRBD2 (5 bases each). The germline V gene has CDR1 SGHTA and CDR2 FQGNSA. The CDR3 length is 15 residues. V dropped 3 bases and J dropped 4 bases, with 13 bases sitting between them. CDR3 nucleotides: TGTGCCAGCAGCTTGCTAGCAGACAGATACAATGAGCAGTTCTTC. Its protein is CASSLLADRYNEQFF.

This chain uses TRBV6-1 with TRBJ1-5; D unresolved. Trimming cost V 3 bases and J 0 bases, with 9 bases left between them. The CDR3 length is 15 residues. In germline, CDR1 is MNHNS, CDR2 SASEGT. This CDR3 reads CASSEKRNSNQPQHF. CDR3 DNA sequence: TGTGCCAGCAGTGAGAAGCGGAATAGCAATCAGCCCCAGCATTTT.

V and J are TRBV30 and TRBJ2-2; D gene unclear. Germline CDR1 GTSNPN, CDR2 SVGIG (reference sequence). Trimming took 0 bases from V and 7 from J, leaving 9 bases between them. The CDR3 loop spans 13 amino acids. CDR3 amino acids: CAWSVVGGGELFF. The CDR3 nucleotides read TGTGCCTGGAGTGTAGTCGGCGGCGGGGAGCTGTTTTTT. Using reference TRBV30 and TRBJ2-2 for the parts outside the CDR3, the full variable domain is SQTIHQWPATLVQPVGSPLSLECTVEGTSNPNLYWYRQAAGRGLQLLFYSVGIGQISSEVPQNLSASRPQDRQFILSSKKLLLSDSGFYLCAWSVVGGGELFFGEGSRLTVL.